These T cell receptor beta chains were read from a single sample in a study of molecular identifiers for immune sequencing clone quantification. TCRdb reprocessed the PCR reads with MiXCR, giving one entry per CDR3 protein. Of around 460,000 distinct CDR3 sequences listed, over 20% were seen once; the top ten hold 0.84%. Input material: naive CD8+ T cells from blood, with Jurkat cell RNA spiked in. The receptors stem from a human donor in good health. Some libraries in this study had Jurkat cell RNA spiked in. Each CDR3 is given with its conserved first and last residue. The D gene is left open where the match is weak. Size is stated for part of the rows, as once, few or many counts, or as a class when the clone is expanded.

TRBV4-3	NA	few	15	TRBJ1-1	CASSQDQSPNTEAFF	TGCGCCAGCAGCCAAGATCAGTCCCCGAACACTGAAGCTTTCTTT
TRBV24-1	NA	NA	14	TRBJ1-5	CATSDPSSNQPQHF	TGTGCCACCAGTGATCCGTCTAGCAATCAGCCCCAGCATTTT
TRBV12-3/TRBV12-4	TRBD2	few	16	TRBJ2-5	CASSPWVAGVKETQYF	TGTGCCAGCAGTCCCTGGGTAGCGGGAGTAAAAGAGACCCAGTACTTC
TRBV7-9	TRBD1	few	14	TRBJ1-1	CASSARDRVSEAFF	TGTGCCAGCAGCGCCCGGGACAGGGTCTCTGAAGCTTTCTTT
TRBV6-2/TRBV6-3	NA	NA	14	TRBJ2-7	CASAPEGGTYEQYF	TGTGCCAGCGCCCCCGAGGGGGGGACTTACGAGCAGTACTTC
TRBV27	NA	few	14	TRBJ2-1	CASSFTGTRNEQFF	TGTGCCAGCAGTTTCACAGGGACGAGGAATGAGCAGTTCTTC
TRBV4-1	TRBD1	few	16	TRBJ1-6	CASSPTGTAYNSPLHF	TGCGCCAGCAGTCCGACAGGGACGGCCTATAATTCACCCCTCCACTTT
TRBV6-5	NA	many	17	TRBJ2-7	CASSYPVAGGSSYEQYF	TGTGCCAGCAGTTACCCCGTGGCCGGGGGCAGCTCCTACGAGCAGTACTTC
TRBV28	TRBD1	NA	16	TRBJ2-7	CASSATSGTGSYEQYF	TGTGCCAGCAGTGCCACCTCCGGGACAGGCTCCTACGAGCAGTACTTC
TRBV9	NA	many	13	TRBJ1-1	CASSPKRTGEAFF	TGTGCCAGCAGCCCAAAACGGACGGGCGAAGCTTTCTTT
TRBV2	TRBD1	few	13	TRBJ1-1	CAGQGAVNTEAFF	TGTGCCGGACAGGGGGCCGTGAACACTGAAGCTTTCTTT
TRBV4-2	NA	few	16	TRBJ2-3	CASSQALAGSTDTQYF	TGCGCCAGCAGCCAAGCTTTGGCGGGTAGCACAGATACGCAGTATTTT
TRBV5-8	NA	many	12	TRBJ1-1	CASSLGQLEAFF	TGTGCCAGCAGCTTGGGACAGCTTGAAGCTTTCTTT
TRBV29-1	NA	many	14	TRBJ1-1	CSSWGEGGSTEAFF	TGCAGCTCTTGGGGGGAGGGAGGGTCTACTGAAGCTTTCTTT
TRBV9	NA	NA	15	TRBJ2-7	CASSVGLDITYEQYF	TGTGCCAGCAGCGTAGGCCTGGACATTACCTACGAGCAGTACTTC
TRBV20-1	NA	many	14	TRBJ2-7	CSARTSGNLYEQYF	TGCAGTGCCAGGACATCGGGGAACCTCTACGAGCAGTACTTC
TRBV12-3/TRBV12-4	TRBD1	NA	15	TRBJ1-2	CASSLGTGANYGYTF	TGTGCCAGCAGTTTGGGCACAGGGGCTAACTATGGCTACACCTTC
TRBV9	NA	NA	13	TRBJ1-2	CASSAANNYGYTF	TGTGCCAGCAGCGCAGCAAATAACTATGGCTACACCTTC
TRBV6-1	TRBD1	many	13	TRBJ1-5	CASNGQGNQPQHF	TGTGCCAGCAACGGACAGGGGAATCAGCCCCAGCATTTT
TRBV27	NA	NA	13	TRBJ1-1	CASSPGPGTEALF	TGTGCCAGCAGTCCCGGACCGGGGACTGAAGCCCTCTTT
TRBV2	NA	few	14	TRBJ1-6	CASREGPTNSPLHF	TGTGCCAGCAGGGAAGGACCGACTAATTCACCCCTCCACTTT
TRBV6-1	NA	NA	15	TRBJ2-5	CASSEGTSNQETQYF	TGTGCCAGCAGTGAAGGGACAAGTAACCAAGAGACCCAGTACTTC
TRBV27	TRBD2	few	18	TRBJ2-3	CASSPLFRTSGGADTQYF	TGTGCCAGCAGTCCCCTCTTTCGGACTAGCGGGGGGGCCGATACGCAGTATTTT
TRBV6-5	NA	NA	18	TRBJ1-1	CASSYSFGSGTENTEAFF	TGTGCCAGCAGTTACTCGTTTGGGTCTGGGACGGAGAACACTGAAGCTTTCTTT
TRBV27	NA	few	14	TRBJ2-7	CASSSGSGGHEQYF	TGTGCCAGCAGCTCTGGTTCGGGGGGCCACGAGCAGTACTTC
TRBV20-1	NA	NA	11	TRBJ2-7	CSAHAIYEQYF	TGCAGTGCTCACGCGATCTACGAGCAGTACTTC
TRBV7-9	TRBD1	many	14	TRBJ1-5	CASSDTGGNQPQHF	TGTGCCAGCAGCGACACAGGGGGCAATCAGCCCCAGCATTTT
TRBV2	TRBD2	few	18	TRBJ2-3	CASSGDWGGSEWSDTQYF	TGTGCCAGCAGTGGGGACTGGGGCGGGAGTGAGTGGTCAGATACGCAGTATTTT
TRBV20-1	NA	few	16	TRBJ1-5	CSARETGDYSNQPQHF	TGCAGTGCTAGAGAAACAGGAGATTATAGCAATCAGCCCCAGCATTTT
TRBV9	TRBD1	few	14	TRBJ1-2	CASSDTGDPYGYTF	TGTGCCAGCAGTGATACAGGGGATCCCTATGGCTACACCTTC
TRBV6-6	NA	few	18	TRBJ2-3	CASIETLVRAVSTDTQYF	TGTGCCAGCATTGAAACTTTGGTAAGAGCCGTGAGCACAGATACGCAGTATTTT
TRBV29-1	NA	many	15	TRBJ1-2	CSVEDFRDRNYGYTF	TGCAGCGTTGAAGATTTTAGGGACCGTAACTATGGCTACACCTTC
TRBV3-1	NA	many	15	TRBJ1-1	CASSQDPSMNTEAFF	TGTGCCAGCAGCCAAGATCCCAGTATGAACACTGAAGCTTTCTTT
TRBV7-8	TRBD1	NA	16	TRBJ1-1	CASSLGKGAVGTEAFF	TGTGCCAGCAGCTTAGGGAAGGGGGCGGTCGGCACTGAAGCTTTCTTT
TRBV12-3/TRBV12-4	TRBD1	NA	15	TRBJ2-3	CASSRETGSGDTQYF	TGTGCCAGCAGTCGCGAGACAGGGTCCGGGGATACGCAGTATTTT
TRBV3-1	NA	many	18	TRBJ1-6	CASSQDRAGSSYNSPLHF	TGTGCCAGCAGCCAAGATCGAGCCGGGAGCTCCTATAATTCACCCCTCCACTTT
TRBV6-2/TRBV6-3	NA	NA	13	TRBJ2-3	CASTFYSTDTQYF	TGTGCCAGCACCTTCTATAGCACAGATACGCAGTATTTT
TRBV9	NA	few	15	TRBJ2-7	CASSVGVGVGAEQYF	TGTGCCAGCAGCGTAGGTGTGGGGGTAGGGGCCGAGCAGTACTTC
TRBV30	NA	many	13	TRBJ1-1	CAWSARGILEAFF	TGTGCCTGGAGCGCTAGAGGGATACTTGAAGCTTTCTTT
TRBV9	NA	NA	14	TRBJ1-3	CASSVEGFGNTIYF	TGTGCCAGCAGCGTAGAAGGGTTCGGAAACACCATATATTTT
TRBV19	TRBD1	NA	14	TRBJ1-5	CASSPQGAAQPQHF	TGTGCCAGTAGTCCTCAGGGGGCGGCGCAGCCCCAGCATTTT
TRBV30	TRBD1	NA	16	TRBJ1-1	CAWGRDRINMNPEAFF	TGTGCCTGGGGCCGGGACAGAATAAACATGAACCCTGAAGCTTTCTTT
TRBV28	NA	NA	12	TRBJ2-5	CASVGRGETQYF	TGTGCCAGCGTGGGACGGGGGGAGACCCAGTACTTC
TRBV6-5	TRBD2	NA	16	TRBJ2-1	CASSYSTSGGGNEQFF	TGTGCCAGCAGTTACTCTACTAGCGGGGGGGGCAATGAGCAGTTCTTC
TRBV9	TRBD2	few	15	TRBJ2-2	CASSAGLGPSGELFF	TGTGCCAGCAGCGCGGGACTAGGCCCAAGCGGGGAGCTGTTTTTT
TRBV6-1	NA	few	14	TRBJ2-7	CASSAALGADEQYF	TGTGCCAGCAGTGCGGCCCTAGGGGCGGACGAGCAGTACTTC
TRBV27	TRBD2	few	12	TRBJ2-7	CASGGLVDEQYF	TGTGCCAGCGGGGGACTAGTCGACGAGCAGTACTTC